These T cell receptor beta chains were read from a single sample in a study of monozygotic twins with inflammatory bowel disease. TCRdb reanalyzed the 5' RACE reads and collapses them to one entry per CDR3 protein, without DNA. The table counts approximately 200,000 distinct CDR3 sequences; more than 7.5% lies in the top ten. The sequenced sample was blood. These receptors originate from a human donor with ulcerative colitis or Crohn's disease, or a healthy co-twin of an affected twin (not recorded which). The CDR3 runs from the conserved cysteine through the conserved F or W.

CDR3aa: CASSFNSGVAYNEQFF; v_gene: TRBV5-1; j_gene: TRBJ2-1
CDR3aa: CASSLALTSYNEQFF; v_gene: TRBV5-1; j_gene: TRBJ2-1
CDR3aa: CATSESDGFYGYTF; v_gene: TRBV24-1; j_gene: TRBJ1-2
CDR3aa: CASSFTENTEAFF; v_gene: TRBV5-1; j_gene: TRBJ1-1
CDR3aa: CASSLGRTNSPLHF; v_gene: TRBV5-6; j_gene: TRBJ1-6
CDR3aa: CASSSGHINTEAFF; v_gene: TRBV28; j_gene: TRBJ1-1
CDR3aa: CASSFRQTTVYGYTF; v_gene: TRBV27; j_gene: TRBJ1-2
CDR3aa: CASAGAFSNSPLHF; v_gene: TRBV7-3; j_gene: TRBJ1-6
CDR3aa: CASSFRETDYEQYF; v_gene: TRBV12-3/TRBV12-4; j_gene: TRBJ2-7
CDR3aa: CSAREGGNTEAFF; v_gene: TRBV20-1; j_gene: TRBJ1-1
CDR3aa: CATPRGQGNTGELFF; v_gene: TRBV12-3/TRBV12-4; j_gene: TRBJ2-2
CDR3aa: CASSPGGATDTQYF; v_gene: TRBV18; j_gene: TRBJ2-3
CDR3aa: CASSLEGWHTGERNTEAFF; v_gene: TRBV12-3/TRBV12-4; j_gene: TRBJ1-1
CDR3aa: CASSLVGLAGSYEQYF; v_gene: TRBV5-1; j_gene: TRBJ2-7
CDR3aa: CASSAPGRGGIQPQHF; v_gene: TRBV19; j_gene: TRBJ1-5
CDR3aa: CASSQVNGEAFF; v_gene: TRBV3-1; j_gene: TRBJ1-1
CDR3aa: CASSLGTGKARQFF; v_gene: TRBV7-3; j_gene: TRBJ2-1
CDR3aa: CASSQVGSSGANVLTF; v_gene: TRBV4-2; j_gene: TRBJ2-6
CDR3aa: CAISESNRRGIYGYTF; v_gene: TRBV10-3; j_gene: TRBJ1-2
CDR3aa: CASSVQDCGTEAFF; v_gene: TRBV9; j_gene: TRBJ1-1
CDR3aa: CASSLQGDEQLF; v_gene: TRBV5-1; j_gene: TRBJ2-1
CDR3aa: CASSFQQGRHTEAFF; v_gene: TRBV12-3/TRBV12-4; j_gene: TRBJ1-1
CDR3aa: CASSNWDRGSYEQYF; v_gene: TRBV7-8; j_gene: TRBJ2-7
CDR3aa: CATSEGRQETQYF; v_gene: TRBV24-1; j_gene: TRBJ2-5
CDR3aa: CASSLTAADTQYF; v_gene: TRBV5-1; j_gene: TRBJ2-3
CDR3aa: CASSLDRDYTDTQYF; v_gene: TRBV5-1; j_gene: TRBJ2-3